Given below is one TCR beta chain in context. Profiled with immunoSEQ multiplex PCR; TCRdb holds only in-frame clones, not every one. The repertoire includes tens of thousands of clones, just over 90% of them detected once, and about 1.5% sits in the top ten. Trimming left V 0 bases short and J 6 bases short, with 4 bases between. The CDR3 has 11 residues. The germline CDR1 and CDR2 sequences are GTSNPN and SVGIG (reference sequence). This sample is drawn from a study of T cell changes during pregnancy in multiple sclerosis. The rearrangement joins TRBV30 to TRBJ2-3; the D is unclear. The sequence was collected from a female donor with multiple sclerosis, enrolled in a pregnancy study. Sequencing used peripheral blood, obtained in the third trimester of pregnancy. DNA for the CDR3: TGTGCCTGGAGTGTCGGGGATACGCAGTATTTT. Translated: CAWSVGDTQYF.